This T cell receptor beta chain was sequenced in a study of shared clonotypes between healthy human individuals. Study information: Those who served as donors were two women and three men between the ages of 18 and 49.

Unsorted PBMC DNA underwent sequencing on ten immunoSEQ deep assay plates. In the original analysis: Without quality scores, immunoSEQ junctional reads could not be filtered like full-length reads. Measured with immunoSEQ multiplex PCR; TCRdb has only the in-frame clones, and not every one. The D gene and trimming were derived from the DNA, and the V and J assignments and clone size from that table. The sample has some 490,000 clones; over 75% are singletons. The donors, all of them Caucasian adults, lived in Nashville, Tennessee. Sequenced sample: PBMCs. The origin of this receptor is a woman aged 40 to 50 in good health. Some clones in this sample may be carry-over from other donors' samples.

DNA for the CDR3: TGTGCCAGCAGGGCAAGTGGTGGAAATCAGCCCCAGCATTTT. Its translation: CASRASGGNQPQHF. The chain joins TRBV28 to TRBJ1-5, with no clear D. This CDR3 spans 14 amino acids. V lost 6 bases and J 4 bases, leaving 13 bases between the germline ends. The germline V gene has CDR1 MDHEN and CDR2 SYDVKM.